Described below is a single T cell receptor beta chain sequence and its context. Its antigen is not identified. CDR3 size: 16 residues. V was pared by 0 bases and J by 4 bases, with 13 bases between. Germline V gene lookup returns CDR1 SGDLS and CDR2 YYNGEE. Measured with immunoSEQ multiplex PCR; TCRdb has only the in-frame clones, and not every one. The data contain around 3,600 clones, roughly 70% of them singletons. Each fraction contributed one roughly 500,000-cell aliquot for sequencing. The data derive from a study of coeliac disease. The overall study: Without high-resolution HLA typing, biased TRBV7-2 usage was examined as a proof of principle.

Study-wide points: Intraepithelial and lamina propria fractions were not highly pure, so cross-contamination was possible. Lower clonality than controls marked TRB and TRG repertoires from active celiac intraepithelial and lamina propria samples.

V is TRBV9 and J is TRBJ2-2; D gene ambiguous. Sample: intraepithelial lymphocytes from the gut. This clonotype originated in a woman aged 60-75 years with active celiac disease. In DNA, the CDR3 is TGTGCCAGCAGCGTAGGAAATAGCTGGAGCACCGGGGAGCTGTTTTTT. Residues: CASSVGNSWSTGELFF.